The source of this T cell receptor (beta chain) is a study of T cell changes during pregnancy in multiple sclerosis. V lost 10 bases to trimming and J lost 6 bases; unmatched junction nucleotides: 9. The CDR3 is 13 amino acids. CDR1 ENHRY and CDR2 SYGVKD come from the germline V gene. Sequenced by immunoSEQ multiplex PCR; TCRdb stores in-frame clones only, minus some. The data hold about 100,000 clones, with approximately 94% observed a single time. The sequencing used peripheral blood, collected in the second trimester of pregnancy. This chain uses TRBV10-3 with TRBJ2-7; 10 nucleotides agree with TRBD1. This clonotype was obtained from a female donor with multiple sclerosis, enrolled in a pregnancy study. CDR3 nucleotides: TGTGCCACCGGACAGGGGGACCAAGGCGAGCAGTACTTC. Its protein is CATGQGDQGEQYF.